This is a list of T cell receptor beta chains from one sample in a study of shared clonotypes between healthy human individuals. The assay was immunoSEQ multiplex PCR, and TCRdb's table has in-frame clones only and misses some. The profile shows over 400,000 clones, more than 75% of them singletons. Sequencing was performed on PBMCs. The receptors here all came from a woman aged 40 to 55 in good health. Some clones in this sample may be carry-over from other donors' samples. Each CDR3 is given with its conserved first and last residue. The D gene is left open where the match is weak. Part of the rows lack a size; the others show once, few, many or a class for expanded clones.

CDR3: CASSSRDFTDTQYF; DNA: TGTGCCAGCAGCTCCCGGGACTTCACAGATACGCAGTATTTT; size: .; D: .; V: TRBV5-4; J: TRBJ2-3
CDR3: CASSHQNTGELFF; DNA: TGCGCCAGCAGCCACCAGAACACCGGGGAGCTGTTTTTT; size: .; D: .; V: TRBV4-3; J: TRBJ2-2
CDR3: CASSLMYGFGAEAFF; DNA: TGTGCCAGCAGTTTGATGTATGGGTTTGGGGCTGAAGCTTTCTTT; size: .; D: .; V: TRBV27; J: TRBJ1-1
CDR3: CASSLNRDGGAKNIQYF; DNA: TGTGCCAGCAGCTTAAACCGGGACGGGGGAGCCAAAAACATTCAGTACTTC; size: .; D: .; V: TRBV11-2; J: TRBJ2-4
CDR3: CASSKLTLNTEAFF; DNA: TGTGCCAGCAGCAAGCTTACCTTGAACACTGAAGCTTTCTTT; size: .; D: .; V: TRBV7-9; J: TRBJ1-1
CDR3: CASSLDSLTEYEQYF; DNA: TGTGCCAGCAGCTTAGATAGCCTGACAGAATACGAGCAGTACTTC; size: .; D: .; V: TRBV7-6; J: TRBJ2-7
CDR3: CASSRGDRGFSDTQYF; DNA: TGTGCCAGCAGTAGGGGAGACAGGGGGTTCTCAGATACGCAGTATTTT; size: .; D: TRBD1; V: TRBV6-6; J: TRBJ2-3
CDR3: CASSVGPAQPQHF; DNA: TGTGCCAGCAGCGTAGGGCCCGCTCAGCCCCAGCATTTT; size: many; D: .; V: TRBV28; J: TRBJ1-5
CDR3: CASSHPRGDRSEQYF; DNA: TGTGCCAGCAGCCACCCCCGCGGGGACAGATCCGAGCAGTACTTC; size: .; D: .; V: TRBV9; J: TRBJ2-7
CDR3: CSVRIQSRANVLTF; DNA: TGCAGCGTTCGCATACAAAGTCGGGCCAACGTCCTGACTTTC; size: few; D: .; V: TRBV29-1; J: TRBJ2-6
CDR3: CASSPGQGAFQPQHF; DNA: TGTGCCAGCAGTCCCGGACAGGGGGCTTTTCAGCCCCAGCATTTT; size: .; D: TRBD1; V: TRBV28; J: TRBJ1-5